This TCR beta chain comes out of a study of blood T cells in healthy people across ages. For the second PCR, which ran for about 6 to 11 cycles, a sample-barcoded 5' primer and a J-beta primer mix were used. From the 5' RACE reads, TCRdb called clonotypes with MiXCR, one entry per CDR3 protein. The sample carries around 1,000,000 distinct CDR3 sequences, under 30% recorded once. To note about this clonotype: As yet, its antigen is unknown.

General observations from the study: Whereas aged donors had fewer naive CD4+ cells, long-lived donors had more of them and higher diversity.

The CDR3 sequence is 16 residues long. The V and J ends lost 6 bases and 9 bases respectively, with 24 bases between them. Total RNA was extracted at no less than 5.5 micrograms per sample. The sample also formed part of further work on T cells of mothers and their children. That work contributes: Related mother-child pairs shared marginally more repertoire than unrelated pairs, though not significantly.

The chain links TRBV12-3 or TRBV12-4 to TRBJ2-1; either TRBD1 or TRBD2 may fit D (5 bases each). Source material: blood. This clonotype was sampled from a girl aged 2-9 years in good health. The CDR3 sequence: CASSPLTGPKVPEQFF. The CDR3 DNA is TGTGCCAGCAGCCCGTTAACGGGACCAAAGGTCCCTGAGCAGTTCTTC.